This paragraph reports one T cell receptor beta chain. What it recognizes is unknown. The source of the sample is a study of identifying expanded T cells in peripheral blood. Study findings and constraints: Approximately two-week clone count variance significantly increased as total template count grew.

TCRdb keeps only in-frame clones here, not all; method: immunoSEQ multiplex PCR. The data show under 100,000 clones, approximately 81% seen once. The germline CDR1 and CDR2 sequences are SEHNR and FQNEAQ (reference sequence). This CDR3 has 16 amino acids. V was pared by 5 bases and J by 8 bases, with 22 bases between. V usage is TRBV7-9 and J usage is TRBJ1-3, with D possibly matching TRBD1 (5 bases). The receptor's source is a person aged 18 to 70 in good health. Source material: blood. CDR3 DNA sequence: TGTGCCAGCAGCACCCGACTGACAGAGTTAAAGGACACCATATATTTT. Protein: CASSTRLTELKDTIYF. The full variable domain, rest sourced from reference TRBV7-9 and TRBJ1-3, is DTGVSQNPRHKITKRGQNVTFRCDPISEHNRLYWYRQTLGQGPEFLTYFQNEAQLEKSRLLSDRFSAERPKGSFSTLEIQRTEQGDSAMYLCASSTRLTELKDTIYFGEGSWLTVV.